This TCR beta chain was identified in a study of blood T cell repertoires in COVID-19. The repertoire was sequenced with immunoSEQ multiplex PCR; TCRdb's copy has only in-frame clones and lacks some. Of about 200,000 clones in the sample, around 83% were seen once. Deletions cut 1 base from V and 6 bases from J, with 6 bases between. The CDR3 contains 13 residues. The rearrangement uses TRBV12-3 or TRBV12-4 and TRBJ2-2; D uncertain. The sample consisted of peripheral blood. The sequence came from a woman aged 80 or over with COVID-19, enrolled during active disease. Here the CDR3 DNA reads TGTGCCAGCAGTTTAGTCCAGGCCGGGGAGCTGTTTTTT. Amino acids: CASSLVQAGELFF.